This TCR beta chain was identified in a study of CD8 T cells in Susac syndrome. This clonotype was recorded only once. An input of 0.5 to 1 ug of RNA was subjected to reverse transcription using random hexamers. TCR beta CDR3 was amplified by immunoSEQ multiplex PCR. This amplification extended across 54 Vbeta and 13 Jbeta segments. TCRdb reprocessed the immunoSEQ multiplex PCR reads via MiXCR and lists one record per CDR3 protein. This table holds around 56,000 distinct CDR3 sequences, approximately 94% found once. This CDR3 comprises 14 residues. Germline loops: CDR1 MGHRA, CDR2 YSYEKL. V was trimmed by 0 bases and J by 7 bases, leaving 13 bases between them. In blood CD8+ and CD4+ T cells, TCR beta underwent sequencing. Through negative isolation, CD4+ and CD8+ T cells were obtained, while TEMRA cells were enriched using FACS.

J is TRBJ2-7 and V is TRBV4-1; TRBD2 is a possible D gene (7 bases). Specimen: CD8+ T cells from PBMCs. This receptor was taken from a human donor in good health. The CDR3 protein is CASSQERGGREQYF. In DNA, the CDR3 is TGCGCCAGCAGCCAAGAGAGGGGGGGGAGGGAGCAGTACTTC.